This entry describes one T cell receptor (beta chain). The antigen remains undetermined. This sample was included in a study of Graves' ophthalmopathy and Graves' hyperthyroidism. The CDR3 runs to 12 residues. V was cut by 3 bases and J by 11 bases, with 12 bases left in between. Looked up from germline, CDR1 is MRHNA and CDR2 is SNTAGT. Study-level points and caveats: The model flagged ophthalmopathy progression at 65% to 71% sensitivity and 72% to 85% specificity.

Amplification of the TCR beta CDR3 regions used RNA transcripts (as template). Second-round multiplex PCR came after first-round RT-PCR with HTBI primers. Each CDR3 protein gets one entry after TCRdb re-called the multiplex PCR reads with MiXCR. Among around 400,000 distinct CDR3 sequences listed, 15% to 20% were seen once. Under 3 months in duration, the ophthalmopathy in affected donors had moderate-to-severe activity, CAS ≥3 and NOSPECS ≥4. Other autoimmune diseases, uncontrolled infections, pregnancy or lactation led to the exclusion of patients. 8.5 to 10 ml of fresh blood yielded the PBMCs by density gradient.

The V gene is TRBV6-4, the J gene TRBJ2-3, with TRBD2 as a possible D gene (5 bases). The material sequenced was peripheral blood. This TCR came from a woman in her late teens or twenties with Graves' ophthalmopathy. The CDR3 DNA follows: TGTGCCAGCAGTGATACGGAGGACCGGCAGTATTTT. Protein: CASSDTEDRQYF.